This TCR beta chain is drawn from a study of T cell responses to AZD1222 COVID-19 vaccine. Study results and limitations: Most donors were white British and more were female, and clonal diversity was possibly underestimated. Close to half of all spike-specific TCRs reportedly target regions of the variants that are unmutated. The span of vaccine-associated CD4 TCRs extended across spike, with dominance at 160-218 and 743-854.

Profiled with immunoSEQ multiplex PCR; TCRdb holds only in-frame clones, not every one. The sample lists roughly 140,000 clones, 91% seen once, with around 5.2% in the top ten. CDR3 length: 15 amino acids. The trim removed 0 bases at V and 8 bases at J, leaving 7 bases unmatched. The germline V gene encodes CDR1 LNHNV and CDR2 YYDKDF (reference sequence). About this clone: Its antigen is unidentified.

J is TRBJ1-2 and V is TRBV15; 9 nucleotides agree with TRBD1. This clonotype was obtained from an adult in good health. The source material was peripheral blood, sampled on day 0 of AZD1222 vaccination. The CDR3 nucleotides are TGTGCCACCAGCAGAGATCGAGGACAGGGGAGGGGCTACACCTTC. Amino acid sequence: CATSRDRGQGRGYTF.